What follows is one TCR beta chain and its context. The use of a sample-barcoded 5' primer and a J-beta primer mix characterized a second PCR of roughly 6 to 11 cycles. Per sample, CDR3-containing paired-end reads numbered at least 2.5 million. TCRdb re-derived calls from the 5' RACE reads in MiXCR, one entry per CDR3 protein. This table holds 800,000 to 950,000 distinct CDR3 sequences, 29% found once. The V segment lost 1 base and the J segment 6 bases; nucleotides outside the gene matches: 2. Germline CDR1 is LGHDT and CDR2 is YNNKEL (reference sequence). CDR3 size: 15 residues. Every donor contributed roughly 10 milliliters of peripheral blood by blood draw. The source of the sample is a study of blood T cells in healthy people across ages. The sample was also linked to a second study, of T cells of mothers and their children.

This chain uses TRBV3-1 with TRBJ2-5, with 13 nucleotides matching TRBD2. Material for sequencing was blood. This receptor was taken from a woman in her thirties or forties in good health. CDR3 in DNA: TGTGCCAGCAGCCAAGGACTAGCGGGGGGCCAGACCCAGTACTTC. Translated: CASSQGLAGGQTQYF.